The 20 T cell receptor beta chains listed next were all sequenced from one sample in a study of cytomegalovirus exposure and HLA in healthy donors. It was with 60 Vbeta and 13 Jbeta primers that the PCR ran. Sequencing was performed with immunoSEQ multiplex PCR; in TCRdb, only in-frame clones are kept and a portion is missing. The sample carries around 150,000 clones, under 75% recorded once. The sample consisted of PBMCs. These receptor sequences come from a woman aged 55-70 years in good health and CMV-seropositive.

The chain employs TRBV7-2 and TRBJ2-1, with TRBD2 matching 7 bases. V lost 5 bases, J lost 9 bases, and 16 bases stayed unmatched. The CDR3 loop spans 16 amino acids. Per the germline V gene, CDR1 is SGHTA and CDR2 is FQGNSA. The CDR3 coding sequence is TGTGCCAGCAGCCCATCCCCCCTCGCGACTAGCAGTGAGCAGTTCTTC. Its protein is CASSPSPLATSSEQFF. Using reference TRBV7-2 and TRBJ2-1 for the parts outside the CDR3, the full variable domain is GAGVSQSPSNKVTEKGKDVELRCDPISGHTALYWYRQSLGQGLEFLIYFQGNSAPDKSGLPSDRFSAERTGGSVSTLTIQRTQQEDSAVYLCASSPSPLATSSEQFFGPGTRLTVL.

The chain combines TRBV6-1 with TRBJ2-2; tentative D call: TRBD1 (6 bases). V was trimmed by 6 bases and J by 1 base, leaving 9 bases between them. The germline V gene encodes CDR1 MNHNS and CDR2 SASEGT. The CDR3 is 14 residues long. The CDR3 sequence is CASRRQVNTGELFF. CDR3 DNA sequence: TGTGCCAGCAGGAGACAGGTGAACACCGGGGAGCTGTTTTTT.

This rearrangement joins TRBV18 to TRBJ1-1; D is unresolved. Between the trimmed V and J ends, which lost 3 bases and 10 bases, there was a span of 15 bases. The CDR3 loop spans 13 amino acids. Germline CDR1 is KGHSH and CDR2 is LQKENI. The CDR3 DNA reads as TGTGCCAGCTCACCTAGGACTGCCCTAGGAGCTTTCTTT. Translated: CASSPRTALGAFF.

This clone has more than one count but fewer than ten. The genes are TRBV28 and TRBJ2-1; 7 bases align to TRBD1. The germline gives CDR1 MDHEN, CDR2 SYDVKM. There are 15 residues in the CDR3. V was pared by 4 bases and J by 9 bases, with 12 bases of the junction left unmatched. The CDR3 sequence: CASSSQGSGLGEQFF. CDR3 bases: TGTGCCAGCAGTTCACAGGGGTCCGGGTTGGGTGAGCAGTTCTTC.

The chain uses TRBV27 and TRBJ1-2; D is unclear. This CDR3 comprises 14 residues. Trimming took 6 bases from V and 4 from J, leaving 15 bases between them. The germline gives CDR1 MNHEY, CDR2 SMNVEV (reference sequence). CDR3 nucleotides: TGTGCCAGCAGCCAGGCTGGGCCGGTCTATGGCTACACCTTC. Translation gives CASSQAGPVYGYTF.

CDR3 nucleotide sequence: TGTGCCAGCAGCGCCGGGACAGCAACTAATGAAAAACTGTTTTTT. It encodes CASSAGTATNEKLFF. V and J are TRBV9 and TRBJ1-4; 7 nucleotides agree with TRBD1. The germline V gene encodes CDR1 SGDLS and CDR2 YYNGEE. The CDR3 is made up of 15 amino acids. Trimming took 3 bases from V and 0 from J; bases not matched to a gene: 2.

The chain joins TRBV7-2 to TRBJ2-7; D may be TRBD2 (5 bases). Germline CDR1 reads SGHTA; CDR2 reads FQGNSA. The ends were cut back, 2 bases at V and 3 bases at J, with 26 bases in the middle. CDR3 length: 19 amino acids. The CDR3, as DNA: TGTGCCAGCAGCTTATGGCGGGCGAACCCCTCCGCTATGGACTACGAGCAGTACTTC. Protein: CASSLWRANPSAMDYEQYF.

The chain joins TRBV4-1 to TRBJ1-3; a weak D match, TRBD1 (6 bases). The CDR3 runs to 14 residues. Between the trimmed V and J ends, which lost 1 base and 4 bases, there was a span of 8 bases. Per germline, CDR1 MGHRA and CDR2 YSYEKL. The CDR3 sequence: CASSQARGGNTIYF. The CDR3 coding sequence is TGCGCCAGCAGCCAAGCCAGGGGAGGAAACACCATATATTTT.

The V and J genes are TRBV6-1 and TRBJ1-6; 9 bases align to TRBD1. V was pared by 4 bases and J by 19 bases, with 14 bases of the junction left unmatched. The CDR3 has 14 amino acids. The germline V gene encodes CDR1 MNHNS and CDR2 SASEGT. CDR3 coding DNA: TGTGCCAGCAGTGGTCCGGGACAGGGCACTGGTAATCACTTT. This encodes CASSGPGQGTGNHF.

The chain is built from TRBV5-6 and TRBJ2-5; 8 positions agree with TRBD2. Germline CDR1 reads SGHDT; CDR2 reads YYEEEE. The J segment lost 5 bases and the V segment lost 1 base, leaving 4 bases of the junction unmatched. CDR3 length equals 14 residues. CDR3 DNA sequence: TGTGCCAGCAGCTTGCGGACTAGCCTTGAGACCCAGTACTTC. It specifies CASSLRTSLETQYF.

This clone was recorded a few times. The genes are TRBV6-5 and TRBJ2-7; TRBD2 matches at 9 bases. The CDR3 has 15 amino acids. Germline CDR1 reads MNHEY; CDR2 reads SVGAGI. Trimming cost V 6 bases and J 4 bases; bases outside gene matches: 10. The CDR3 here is CASSRLGSGGYEQYF. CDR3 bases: TGTGCCAGCAGCCGACTCGGTAGCGGGGGTTACGAGCAGTACTTC.

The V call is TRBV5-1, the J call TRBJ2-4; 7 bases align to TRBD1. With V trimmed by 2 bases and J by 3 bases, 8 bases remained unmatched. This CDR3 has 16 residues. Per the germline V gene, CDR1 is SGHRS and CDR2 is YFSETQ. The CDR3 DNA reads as TGCGCCAGCAGCTTAAGTACAGGGGCTAGCAAAAACATTCAGTACTTC. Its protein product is CASSLSTGASKNIQYF.

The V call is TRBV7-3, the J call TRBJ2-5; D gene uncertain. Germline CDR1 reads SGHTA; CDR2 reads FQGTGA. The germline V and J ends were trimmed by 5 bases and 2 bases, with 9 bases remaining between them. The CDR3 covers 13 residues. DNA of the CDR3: TGTGCCAGCAGCCCGAACGGGCAAGAGACCCAGTACTTC. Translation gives CASSPNGQETQYF.

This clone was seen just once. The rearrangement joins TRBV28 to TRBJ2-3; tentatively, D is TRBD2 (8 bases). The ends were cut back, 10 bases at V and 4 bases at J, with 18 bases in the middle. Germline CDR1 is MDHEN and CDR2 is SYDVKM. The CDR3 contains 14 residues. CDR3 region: CATTGGGAADTQYF. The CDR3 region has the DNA TGTGCCACCACGGGAGGGGGCGCCGCAGATACGCAGTATTTT.

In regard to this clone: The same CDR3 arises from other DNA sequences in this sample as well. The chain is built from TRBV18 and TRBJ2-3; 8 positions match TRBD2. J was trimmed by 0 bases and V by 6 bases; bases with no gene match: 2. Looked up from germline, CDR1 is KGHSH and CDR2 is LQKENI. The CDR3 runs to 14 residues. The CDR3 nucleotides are TGTGCCAGCTCCCCGGGGGGGAGCACAGATACGCAGTATTTT. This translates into CASSPGGSTDTQYF.

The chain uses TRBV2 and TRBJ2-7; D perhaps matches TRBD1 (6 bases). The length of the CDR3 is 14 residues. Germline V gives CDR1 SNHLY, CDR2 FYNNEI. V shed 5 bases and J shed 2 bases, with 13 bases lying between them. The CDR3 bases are TGTGCCAGCAGTTTTAGGACAGTAACCTACGAGCAGTACTTC. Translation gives CASSFRTVTYEQYF.

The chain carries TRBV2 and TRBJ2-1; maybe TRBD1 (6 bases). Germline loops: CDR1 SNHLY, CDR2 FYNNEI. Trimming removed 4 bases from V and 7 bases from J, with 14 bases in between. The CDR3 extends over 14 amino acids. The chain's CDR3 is CASSGTASVNEQFF. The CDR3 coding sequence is TGTGCCAGCAGTGGGACAGCAAGCGTGAATGAGCAGTTCTTC.

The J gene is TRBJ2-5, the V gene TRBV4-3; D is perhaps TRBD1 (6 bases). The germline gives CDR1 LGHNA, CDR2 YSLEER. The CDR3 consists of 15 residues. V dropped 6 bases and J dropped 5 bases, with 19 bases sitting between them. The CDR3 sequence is CASSHAGVSTETQYF. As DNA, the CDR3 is TGCGCCAGCAGTCACGCAGGGGTGTCTACGGAGACCCAGTACTTC.

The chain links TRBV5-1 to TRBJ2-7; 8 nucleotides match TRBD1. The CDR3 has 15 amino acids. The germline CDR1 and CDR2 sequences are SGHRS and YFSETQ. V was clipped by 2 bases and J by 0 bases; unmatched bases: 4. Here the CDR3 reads CASSLNRGISYEQYF. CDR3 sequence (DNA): TGCGCCAGCAGCTTAAACAGGGGGATCTCCTACGAGCAGTACTTC.

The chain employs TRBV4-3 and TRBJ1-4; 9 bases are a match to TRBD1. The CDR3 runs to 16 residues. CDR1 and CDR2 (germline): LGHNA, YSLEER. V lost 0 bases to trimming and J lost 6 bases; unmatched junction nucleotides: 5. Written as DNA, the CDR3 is TGCGCCAGCAGCCAAGACGGGACAGGGAAGGATGAAAAACTGTTTTTT. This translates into CASSQDGTGKDEKLFF.